Presented here are 27 T cell receptor beta chains from one specimen sequenced in a study of blood T cell repertoires in COVID-19. Repertoires were generated with immunoSEQ multiplex PCR, while TCRdb's copy carries only in-frame clones and drops some. The data hold tens of thousands of clones, with around nine tenths observed a single time. The sample consisted of peripheral blood. These receptors all come from a man in his sixties with active or convalescent COVID-19.

This chain links TRBV3-1 (or the pseudogene TRBV3-2) with TRBJ2-5, with 7 positions matching TRBD1. This CDR3 has 14 residues. V trimming: 6 bases; J trimming: 4 bases; junction bases outside the gene matches: 8. The germline V gene encodes CDR1 LGHDT and CDR2 YNNKEL (reference sequence). CDR3 DNA: TGTGCCAGCAGGGATTTACCAGGGGGAGAGACCCAGTACTTC. Protein product: CASRDLPGGETQYF.

The chain joins TRBV9 to TRBJ2-3; D gene uncertain. V was pared by 1 base and J by 5 bases, with 8 bases between. Per germline, CDR1 SGDLS and CDR2 YYNGEE. CDR3 length: 13 amino acids. The DNA for the CDR3 is TGTGCCAGCAGCGTAACTACTCAAGATACGCAGTATTTT. Protein product: CASSVTTQDTQYF.

The V gene is TRBV6-2 or TRBV6-3, the J gene TRBJ2-7, with TRBD2 matching over 10 bases. V lost 2 bases, J lost 2 bases, and 9 bases stayed unmatched. Germline loops: CDR1 MNHEY, CDR2 SVGEGT. The length of the CDR3 is 17 residues. In DNA form, the CDR3 reads TGTGCCAGCAGTTACCCTAGCGGGGGCCGGCTTACCTACGAGCAGTACTTC. Translation: CASSYPSGGRLTYEQYF.

The chain carries TRBV7-2 and TRBJ1-4; no definite D call. This CDR3 is 14 amino acids long. Between the trimmed V and J ends, which lost 6 bases and 5 bases, there was a span of 13 bases. Per germline, CDR1 SGHTA and CDR2 FQGNSA. The CDR3 spells CASRPNRVNEKLFF. The CDR3 nucleotides read TGTGCCAGCAGACCAAATCGGGTCAATGAAAAACTGTTTTTT. The whole variable domain, filled in from reference TRBV7-2 and TRBJ1-4, reads GAGVSQSPSNKVTEKGKDVELRCDPISGHTALYWYRQSLGQGLEFLIYFQGNSAPDKSGLPSDRFSAERTGGSVSTLTIQRTQQEDSAVYLCASRPNRVNEKLFFGSGTQLSVL.

The V and J genes are TRBV7-9 and TRBJ2-1, with a possible D match to TRBD1 (5 bases). V was pared by 2 bases and J by 4 bases, with 12 bases between. This CDR3 is built from 15 residues. Germline values: CDR1 SEHNR, CDR2 FQNEAQ (reference sequence). The CDR3 region has the DNA TGTGCCAGCAGCTTATCACAGGCCTCTTACAATGAGCAGTTCTTC. It is translated as CASSLSQASYNEQFF.

This CDR3 reads CASSHLGGTEAYNSPLHF. CDR3 sequence (DNA): TGCGCCAGCAGCCATTTAGGAGGGACGGAAGCTTATAATTCACCCCTCCACTTT. The rearrangement uses TRBV4-1 and TRBJ1-6; D might be TRBD1 (5 bases). Germline V gives CDR1 MGHRA, CDR2 YSYEKL. Trimming shortened V by 3 bases and J by 4 bases, and 19 bases separated the two germline ends. The CDR3 contains 18 residues.

This chain connects TRBV7-2 to TRBJ2-3, with D possibly being TRBD1 (6 bases). Trimming shortened V by 3 bases and J by 1 base, and 14 bases separated the two germline ends. The germline V gene has CDR1 SGHTA and CDR2 FQGNSA. The CDR3 runs 16 residues. The CDR3 reads CASSFNWGPGTDTQYF. Written as DNA, the CDR3 is TGTGCCAGCAGCTTTAACTGGGGGCCGGGCACAGATACGCAGTATTTT.

V usage is TRBV4-1 and J usage is TRBJ1-2; TRBD1 aligns across 7 bases. The CDR3 has 14 residues. The germline gives CDR1 MGHRA, CDR2 YSYEKL. The V segment lost 1 base and the J segment 4 bases; nucleotides outside the gene matches: 3. CDR3 nucleotides: TGCGCCAGCAGCCAAGGAGGACAGGCCTATGGCTACACCTTC. Protein: CASSQGGQAYGYTF.

V gene TRBV6-5 combines with J gene TRBJ2-3; 10 nucleotides match TRBD2. This CDR3 contains 16 residues. V trimming: 4 bases; J trimming: 1 base; junction bases outside the gene matches: 5. Germline V gene data show CDR1 as MNHEY and CDR2 as SVGAGI. CDR3 in amino acids: CASSSPSGGGTDTQYF. DNA for the CDR3: TGTGCCAGCAGTTCTCCTAGCGGGGGCGGCACAGATACGCAGTATTTT.

This chain joins TRBV10-3 and TRBJ2-7, with D perhaps TRBD1 (5 bases). Germline CDR1 is ENHRY and CDR2 is SYGVKD. Trimming left V 0 bases short and J 2 bases short, with 14 bases between. The CDR3 has 16 residues. CDR3 protein: CAISESGQGLTYEQYF. The CDR3 DNA follows: TGTGCCATCAGTGAGTCGGGGCAGGGCTTAACCTACGAGCAGTACTTC.

This clone was counted a few times. V gene TRBV28 combines with J gene TRBJ1-2; D gene unclear. Trimming took 2 bases from V and 8 from J, leaving 15 bases between them. Germline CDR1 reads MDHEN; CDR2 reads SYDVKM. This CDR3 is built from 14 residues. The CDR3 here is CASSLEGSARGYTF. The CDR3, as DNA: TGTGCCAGCAGTTTAGAGGGCTCCGCGCGGGGCTACACCTTC.

The V and J genes are TRBV7-2 and TRBJ2-6, with TRBD1 matching 8 bases. CDR1 and CDR2 from the germline V gene are SGHTA and FQGNSA. V lost 5 bases and J lost 0; bases outside the gene matches: 12. This CDR3 is 19 amino acids long. The CDR3 DNA is TGTGCCAGCAGCAAATTATTGGGACAGGCCAGCTCTGGGGCCAACGTCCTGACTTTC. This gives the protein CASSKLLGQASSGANVLTF.

The genes are TRBV2 and TRBJ1-6; 7 nucleotides align to TRBD1. The CDR3 has 14 amino acids. Germline CDR1 reads SNHLY; CDR2 reads FYNNEI. Germline trimming cut 5 bases from V and 13 bases from J; bases unmatched to any gene: 11. CDR3 coding DNA: TGTGCCAGCAGTATGGGACAGAGCTCTTCCCCCCTCCACTTT. Translating it yields CASSMGQSSSPLHF.

The chain has TRBV7-9 and TRBJ2-1, with TRBD1 matching 7 bases. The CDR3 consists of 16 residues. Trimming took 1 base from V and 7 from J; bases not matched to a gene: 10. Germline CDR1 and CDR2: SEHNR and FQNEAQ (reference sequence). CDR3 sequence: CASSLERQGLWNEQFF. CDR3 DNA: TGTGCCAGCAGCTTAGAGAGACAGGGCCTTTGGAATGAGCAGTTCTTC.

V usage is TRBV7-8 and J usage is TRBJ2-7; weak D call: TRBD1 (5 bases). This CDR3 contains 15 residues. V shed 3 bases and J shed 2 bases, with 14 bases lying between them. Germline V CDR1 and CDR2: SGHVS, FQNEAQ. The CDR3 reads CASSFQGQVTYEQYF. The CDR3 DNA is TGTGCCAGCAGCTTCCAGGGCCAGGTCACCTACGAGCAGTACTTC.

Points on this clone: Distinct nucleotide sequences in the sample also encode this CDR3. This chain uses TRBV9 with TRBJ1-3; D is uncertain. The CDR3 is 12 amino acids. Germline assignment: CDR1 SGDLS and CDR2 YYNGEE. V was clipped by 4 bases and J by 4 bases, with 6 bases between them. CDR3 sequence reads: CASSPRGNTIYF. The CDR3, as DNA: TGTGCCAGCAGCCCCCGGGGAAACACCATATATTTT.

This clone has only one observation. The V call is TRBV24-1, the J call TRBJ1-1, with 7 positions matching TRBD1. Germline CDR1 and CDR2: KGHDR and SFDVKD. V lost 4 bases, J lost 3 bases, and 7 bases stayed unmatched. The CDR3 totals 15 residues. The CDR3 sequence is CATSDPRQGDTEAFF. The CDR3 DNA reads TGTGCCACCAGTGACCCACGGCAGGGGGACACTGAAGCTTTCTTT.

The chain recombines TRBV7-5 with TRBJ2-1; the D call TRBD2 from the table was never checked on the DNA. TRBV7-5 represents a pseudogene. This CDR3 comprises 15 residues. Here the CDR3 reads CVRSLNLSPRGEQFF. The CDR3 bases are TGTGTCAGAAGCTTAAACCTATCTCCCCGAGGTGAGCAGTTCTTC.

V is TRBV10-2 and J is TRBJ1-3; D possibly corresponds to TRBD1 (5 bases). V was trimmed by 11 bases and J by 3 bases, leaving 17 bases between them. From germline, CDR1 is WSHSY and CDR2 SAAADI. The CDR3 length is 14 residues. The CDR3 nucleotides read TGCGCCCCGACACAACAGGACGGTGGAAACACCATATATTTT. Amino acids: CAPTQQDGGNTIYF.

The CDR3 DNA is TGTGCCAGCAGCCGCAGTCAAGGACTCGAAGGAGGCACAGATACGCAGTATTTT. It is translated as CASSRSQGLEGGTDTQYF. This chain joins TRBV7-9 and TRBJ2-3; TRBD2 might be the D (5 bases). CDR1 is SEHNR and CDR2 is FQNEAQ in the germline V gene (reference sequence). V shed 5 bases and J shed 1 base, with 22 bases lying between them. The CDR3 totals 18 residues.

V usage is TRBV19 and J usage is TRBJ1-6; D is unclear. With 2 bases removed from V and 9 bases from J, the gap between germline ends came to 11 bases. The CDR3 sequence is 14 residues long. The germline gives CDR1 LNHDA, CDR2 SQIVND (reference sequence). CDR3 nucleotides: TGTGCCAGTAGTATACCAACGGTGTCTTCACCCCTCCACTTT. Residues: CASSIPTVSSPLHF.

This clone was seen a handful of times. This chain joins TRBV7-9 and TRBJ1-5; 8 positions match TRBD1. V was clipped by 0 bases and J by 3 bases; unmatched bases: 4. Germline lookup yields CDR1 SEHNR and CDR2 FQNEAQ (reference sequence). The CDR3 consists of 16 residues. The CDR3 DNA is TGTGCCAGCAGCTTAGCCGGACAGGGTTCCAATCAGCCCCAGCATTTT. This sequence encodes CASSLAGQGSNQPQHF. The whole variable domain, remainder taken from reference TRBV7-9 and TRBJ1-5, is DTGVSQNPRHKITKRGQNVTFRCDPISEHNRLYWYRQTLGQGPEFLTYFQNEAQLEKSRLLSDRFSAERPKGSFSTLEIQRTEQGDSAMYLCASSLAGQGSNQPQHFGDGTRLSIL.

The chain uses TRBV3-1 (or the pseudogene TRBV3-2) and TRBJ1-6; D remains unclear. From germline, CDR1 is LGHDT and CDR2 YNNKEL (reference sequence). V was trimmed by 3 bases and J by 9 bases, leaving 6 bases between them. The CDR3 is 12 amino acids. The CDR3 region has the DNA TGTGCCAGCAGCCACAATAGTTCACCCCTCCACTTT. Protein: CASSHNSSPLHF.

CDR3 residues: CASSGQGLGTEAFF. The CDR3 bases are TGTGCCAGCAGTGGACAGGGGCTGGGGACTGAAGCTTTCTTT. The J gene is TRBJ1-1, the V gene TRBV2, with 8 bases lining up with TRBD1. Germline CDR1 and CDR2: SNHLY and FYNNEI. After removal of 4 bases from V and 5 bases from J, the junction contained 6 bases not matched to a gene. The length of the CDR3 is 14 residues.

The chain recombines TRBV5-6 with TRBJ2-2; D unclear. The CDR3 covers 14 residues. Trimming removed 4 bases from V and 2 bases from J, with 9 bases in between. Germline-derived CDR1 and CDR2 are SGHDT and YYEEEE. The CDR3 DNA reads as TGTGCCAGCAGCCCCGGAGATAACACCGGGGAGCTGTTTTTT. Translated, it gives CASSPGDNTGELFF. Filled out from reference TRBV5-6 and TRBJ2-2, the complete variable domain reads DAGVTQSPTHLIKTRGQQVTLRCSPKSGHDTVSWYQQALGQGPQFIFQYYEEEERQRGNFPDRFSGHQFPNYSSELNVNALLLGDSALYLCASSPGDNTGELFFGEGSRLTVL.

Written as DNA, the CDR3 is TGCGCCAGCAGCGATATGGAGGGGGGCTACACCTTC. Protein sequence: CASSDMEGGYTF. This rearrangement joins TRBV10-2 to TRBJ1-2; perhaps TRBD1 as D (5 bases). V was clipped by 6 bases and J by 8 bases, with 13 bases between them. CDR1 is WSHSY, CDR2 SAAADI, per germline. CDR3 size: 12 residues.

The chain is built from TRBV28 and TRBJ1-6; a possible D gene is TRBD1 (6 bases). Per the germline V gene, CDR1 is MDHEN and CDR2 is SYDVKM. V was clipped by 7 bases and J by 10 bases, with 32 bases between them. The CDR3 runs to 19 residues. DNA for the CDR3: TGTGCCAGCACCCCTTTGGATTTCCGGACAGCCGAGTTGGGGTCACCCCTCCACTTT. Encoded protein: CASTPLDFRTAELGSPLHF.